The 17 T cell receptor beta chains reported below all come from one sample, sequenced in a study of T cells after yellow fever vaccination. TCRdb used MiXCR to reprocess the 5' RACE reads, holding one entry per CDR3 protein. The sample comprises 310,000 or so distinct CDR3 sequences, 3.6% of which are singletons, and about 20% rests with the top ten. The sample in question was PBMCs, obtained on the day of the yellow fever booster vaccination. The receptors were gathered from a man in his late teens or twenties who received the YFV17D yellow fever vaccine.

The sample holds many counts of this clonotype. The genes are TRBV7-2 and TRBJ1-6; D perhaps matches TRBD1 (5 bases). The CDR3 is 15 amino acids. The V gene's germline CDR1 is SGHTA and CDR2 FQGNSA. The ends were cut back, 2 bases at V and 9 bases at J, with 14 bases in the middle. The CDR3 loop is CASSLTWGYGSPLHF. The CDR3 nucleotides read TGTGCCAGCAGCTTAACGTGGGGGTATGGTTCACCCCTCCACTTT.

The sample holds many counts of this clonotype. The chain is built from TRBV5-1 and TRBJ1-2, with D possibly being TRBD1 (6 bases). There are 16 residues in the CDR3. V was clipped by 0 bases and J by 8 bases, with 20 bases between them. Germline CDR1 reads SGHRS; CDR2 reads YFSETQ. The CDR3 here is CASSLAPQGEGRGYTF. In nucleotides, the CDR3 is TGCGCCAGCAGCTTGGCCCCACAGGGAGAGGGTCGAGGCTACACCTTC.

This clonotype was picked up many times. The genes are TRBV20-1 and TRBJ2-3, with D possibly being TRBD1 or TRBD2 (5 bases each). Germline V gives CDR1 DFQATT, CDR2 SNEGSKA (reference sequence). This CDR3 spans 13 amino acids. V shed 0 bases and J shed 4 bases, with 8 bases lying between them. CDR3 region: CSARDPGPDTQYF. The CDR3 DNA reads TGCAGTGCTAGAGACCCGGGGCCAGATACGCAGTATTTT.

This clonotype appeared many times. The J gene is TRBJ2-5, the V gene TRBV20-1, with D perhaps matching TRBD1 or TRBD2 (6 bases each). The CDR3 extends over 14 amino acids. Trimming pared 3 bases from V and 5 bases from J, leaving 16 bases between. The germline CDR1 and CDR2 sequences are DFQATT and SNEGSKA (reference sequence). The CDR3 loop is CSASPGAASETQYF. The CDR3 DNA is TGCAGTGCTAGCCCGGGGGCGGCCTCGGAGACCCAGTACTTC.

This clonotype was detected only a few times. The chain couples TRBV24-1 to TRBJ1-1; 7 nucleotides align to TRBD1. Germline CDR1 KGHDR, CDR2 SFDVKD. This CDR3 comprises 16 residues. Unmatched junction bases numbered 6, after V lost 2 bases and J lost 1 base. The CDR3 here is CATSDSRGYQNTEAFF. CDR3 DNA sequence: TGTGCCACCAGTGATTCCAGGGGGTATCAGAACACTGAAGCTTTCTTT.

This clonotype was recorded at least ten times. The chain recombines TRBV5-1 with TRBJ2-7; D is ambiguous. The CDR3 consists of 14 residues. Trimming cost V 0 bases and J 6 bases, with 13 bases left between them. Germline CDR1 and CDR2: SGHRS and YFSETQ. In DNA form, the CDR3 reads TGCGCCAGCAGCTTGGAAATAATGTCGTTCGAGCAGTACTTC. Translated: CASSLEIMSFEQYF.

This clonotype was counted many times. The rearrangement links TRBV20-1 to TRBJ1-5; D gene unclear. CDR1 is DFQATT and CDR2 is SNEGSKA in the germline V gene (reference sequence). V shed 1 base and J shed 0 bases, with 10 bases lying between them. The CDR3 has 15 residues. Here the CDR3 reads CSARVQDYSNQPQHF. CDR3 bases: TGCAGTGCTAGAGTTCAGGACTATAGCAATCAGCCCCAGCATTTT.

This clonotype showed up just a few times. This chain uses TRBV29-1 with TRBJ2-2, with 10 bases aligning to TRBD2. CDR1 is SQVTM, CDR2 ANQGSEA, per germline. J lost 6 bases, V lost 0 bases, and 4 bases had no gene match. This CDR3 contains 15 residues. The CDR3 loop is CSVEDQRGGPGELFF. DNA for the CDR3: TGCAGCGTTGAAGATCAGCGGGGGGGTCCCGGGGAGCTGTTTTTT.

This clonotype was seen a handful of times. This chain uses TRBV4-1 with TRBJ1-1; 8 bases agree with TRBD1. The V and J ends lost 0 bases and 0 bases, in that order; junction bases with no gene match: 3. This CDR3 is 16 amino acids long. Germline assignment: CDR1 MGHRA and CDR2 YSYEKL. The CDR3 nucleotides read TGCGCCAGCAGCCAAGAGGGACAGGTAATGAACACTGAAGCTTTCTTT. Residues: CASSQEGQVMNTEAFF.

This clonotype came up a few times. CDR3 protein: CASSVYGGSGNTIYF. In nucleotides, the CDR3 is TGTGCCAGCAGCGTATACGGGGGATCTGGAAACACCATATATTTT. The chain links TRBV7-9 to TRBJ1-3; TRBD1 might be the D (5 bases). The V gene's germline CDR1 is SEHNR and CDR2 FQNEAQ (reference sequence). With 5 bases removed from V and 1 base from J, the gap between germline ends came to 12 bases. This CDR3 comprises 15 residues.

This clonotype has at least ten counts. V gene TRBV20-1 combines with J gene TRBJ2-7; TRBD1 matches 9 bases. This CDR3 comprises 14 residues. In germline, CDR1 is DFQATT, CDR2 SNEGSKA (reference sequence). V dropped 8 bases and J dropped 3; count of bases not matched to a gene: 11. CDR3 region: CSTIRQGVGYEQYF. DNA of the CDR3: TGCAGTACAATTCGACAGGGGGTGGGCTACGAGCAGTACTTC.

This clonotype was seen ten or more times. V and J are TRBV24-1 and TRBJ2-4; D is unclear. The ends were cut back, 9 bases at V and 6 bases at J, with 11 bases in the middle. The CDR3 length is 12 residues. CDR1 KGHDR and CDR2 SFDVKD come from the germline V gene. The CDR3 protein is CATFWALNIQYF. CDR3 DNA: TGTGCCACCTTCTGGGCCCTAAACATTCAGTACTTC.

The gene calls are TRBV3-1 and TRBJ2-1; D may correspond to TRBD1 or TRBD2 (5 bases each). The CDR3 is made up of 16 amino acids. The V end was cut by 5 bases, the J end by 0 bases, with 14 bases between. Germline values: CDR1 LGHDT, CDR2 YNNKEL (reference sequence). As DNA, the CDR3 is TGTGCCAGCAGCACACTTCGGGGCCTCTCCTACAATGAGCAGTTCTTC. Translating it yields CASSTLRGLSYNEQFF.

This clonotype was detected ten times or more. The chain joins TRBV6-2 or TRBV6-3 to TRBJ1-5; TRBD1 might be the D (6 bases). Germline V CDR1 and CDR2: MNHEY, SVGEGT. There are 15 residues in the CDR3. V lost 0 bases, J lost 7 bases, and 13 bases lay in between. Here the CDR3 reads CASSYSPGARQPQHF. CDR3 nucleotide sequence: TGTGCCAGCAGTTACTCGCCGGGGGCGAGGCAGCCCCAGCATTTT.

The rearrangement links TRBV5-6 to TRBJ1-2; D is unclear. Trimming took off 6 bases at V and 4 bases at J, with 10 bases between the two ends. Germline V gene lookup returns CDR1 SGHDT and CDR2 YYEEEE. The CDR3 extends over 12 amino acids. The CDR3 coding sequence is TGTGCCAGCACCGCCTACTCCTATGGCTACACCTTC. Translated: CASTAYSYGYTF. The whole variable domain, remainder taken from reference TRBV5-6 and TRBJ1-2, is DAGVTQSPTHLIKTRGQQVTLRCSPKSGHDTVSWYQQALGQGPQFIFQYYEEEERQRGNFPDRFSGHQFPNYSSELNVNALLLGDSALYLCASTAYSYGYTFGSGTRLTVV.

CDR3 sequence reads: CSARPPGGKDTGELFF. The DNA for the CDR3 is TGCAGTGCTAGGCCCCCGGGGGGCAAAGACACCGGGGAGCTGTTTTTT. V gene TRBV20-1 combines with J gene TRBJ2-2, with D possibly being TRBD2 (7 bases). Per germline, CDR1 DFQATT and CDR2 SNEGSKA (reference sequence). The CDR3 has 16 residues. V lost 3 bases, J lost 3 bases, and 17 bases lay in between.

This clonotype showed up many times. The genes are TRBV5-1 and TRBJ2-7, with a possible D match to TRBD1 (5 bases). Trimming took 0 bases from V and 5 from J, leaving 15 bases between them. CDR1 SGHRS and CDR2 YFSETQ come from the germline V gene. There are 15 residues in the CDR3. The CDR3 region has the DNA TGCGCCAGCAGCTTGGAGGGCAGGGTTAAGAACGAGCAGTACTTC. The encoded protein is CASSLEGRVKNEQYF.